This record concerns one TCR beta chain sequence. The antigen is unknown. This record comes from a study of cytomegalovirus exposure and HLA in healthy donors. Overall study context: The Caucasian-associated ancestry cluster held over 65% of around 380 genotyped donors.

V shed 0 bases and J shed 8 bases, with 13 bases lying between them. There are 14 residues in the CDR3. Per the germline V gene, CDR1 is MNHEY and CDR2 is SVGAGI. The PCR had 60 Vbeta and 13 Jbeta primers. Measured with immunoSEQ multiplex PCR; TCRdb has only the in-frame clones, and not every one. In all, the sample yields about 200,000 clones. Study-level points and caveats: Specificity of a few CMV-associated chains for CMV antigens was verified in vitro. Both high specificity and high sensitivity reportedly marked the classifier's diagnosis of cytomegalovirus status.

The receptor was isolated from a girl aged 2 to 10 in good health and CMV-seropositive. V usage is TRBV6-5 and J usage is TRBJ1-2; no firm D call. Specimen: PBMCs. The CDR3, as DNA: TGTGCCAGCAGTTACTCCGGACTCCACGGGGGCTACACCTTC. Protein product: CASSYSGLHGGYTF.